This TCR beta chain was sequenced in a study of T cell repertoires in cytomegalovirus infection. TCRdb called the reads again in MiXCR, with one record for every CDR3 protein. The sample lists some 800,000 distinct CDR3 sequences, just under 30% occurring once. This clonotype occurred many times. Its cognate antigen is unknown. Per germline, CDR1 SGHVS and CDR2 FQNEAQ. The CDR3 has 17 amino acids. Trimming removed 5 bases from V and 0 bases from J; junction bases left unmatched: 9. This clonotype was obtained from a human donor in good health (CMV status not recorded). Some clones in this sample may be carry-over from other donors' samples. This specimen consisted of cultured CD8+ T cells from PBMCs, obtained from culture after CMV antigen stimulation. The chain couples TRBV7-8 to TRBJ2-2; 7 nucleotides line up with TRBD1. DNA of the CDR3: TGTGCCAGCAGCCTAGGGGGCAGTTACGCGAACACCGGGGAGCTGTTTTTT. Its translation: CASSLGGSYANTGELFF.